These T cell receptor beta chains were read from a single sample in a study of shared clonotypes between healthy human individuals. This table comes from immunoSEQ multiplex PCR, and its TCRdb copy is limited to in-frame clones, with some not included. Of around 2,100,000 clones listed, just under 95% are singletons. The sequenced sample consisted of naive CD8+ T cells sorted from blood. All receptors come from a man aged 18 to 35 in good health. Each CDR3 is given with its conserved first and last residue. Each record gives: J gene, V gene, clone size, D gene, CDR3 protein, CDR3 DNA. A D gene is named only where the DNA matches it firmly. A clone size is listed for some rows: how often the clone was seen (once, few, many), or a class if it is expanded.

TRBJ2-7 | TRBV6-1 | - | - | CARAGYSSSYEQYF | TGTGCCAGGGCAGGGTACAGCAGCTCCTACGAGCAGTACTTC
TRBJ2-1 | TRBV4-1 | - | TRBD2 | CASSQVAGGPYNEQFF | TGCGCCAGCAGCCAAGTAGCGGGAGGGCCTTACAATGAGCAGTTCTTC
TRBJ1-2 | TRBV13 | few | - | CASSLDRAYGYTF | TGTGCCAGCAGCTTAGACAGGGCCTATGGCTACACCTTC
TRBJ2-1 | TRBV25-1 | once | - | CASSEDGRGYNEQFF | TGTGCCAGCAGTGAAGATGGCAGGGGATACAATGAGCAGTTCTTC
TRBJ2-7 | TRBV27 | once | - | CASSLSRGGEQYF | TGTGCCAGCAGTTTATCCAGAGGAGGCGAGCAGTACTTC
TRBJ1-1 | TRBV2 | - | TRBD1 | CASTGRDRVLLSRNTEAFF | TGTGCCAGCACCGGTCGAGACAGGGTCCTTCTCAGTCGAAACACTGAAGCTTTCTTT
TRBJ1-1 | TRBV7-9 | - | - | CASRHLDGGNTEAFF | TGTGCCAGCAGACACCTCGACGGGGGGAACACTGAAGCTTTCTTT
TRBJ2-7 | TRBV5-8 | - | TRBD2 | CASSLGTSGIYEQYF | TGTGCCAGCAGCTTGGGAACTAGCGGGATCTACGAGCAGTACTTC
TRBJ1-1 | TRBV6-6 | - | TRBD1 | CASSYQGADTEAFF | TGTGCCAGCAGTTATCAGGGGGCGGACACTGAAGCTTTCTTT
TRBJ1-1 | TRBV6-1 | - | - | CASSEKTAGTEAFF | TGTGCCAGCAGTGAAAAGACGGCAGGCACTGAAGCTTTCTTT
TRBJ2-5 | TRBV5-6 | - | - | CASSSDLGETQYF | TGTGCCAGCAGCTCCGACTTGGGGGAGACCCAGTACTTC
TRBJ1-2 | TRBV5-1 | few | - | CASSERGVAYGYTF | TGCGCCAGCAGCGAACGGGGCGTCGCCTATGGCTACACCTTC
TRBJ2-3 | TRBV29-1 | - | TRBD2 | CSVTPAGVRGDTQYF | TGCAGCGTGACTCCGGCGGGAGTTAGGGGAGATACGCAGTATTTT
TRBJ1-1 | TRBV9 | - | TRBD1 | CASSAGTGDVVAFF | TGTGCCAGCAGCGCAGGGACAGGGGATGTAGTGGCTTTCTTT
TRBJ1-5 | TRBV19 | - | - | CASSIGAGVSNQPQHF | TGTGCCAGTAGTATAGGGGCTGGTGTTAGCAATCAGCCCCAGCATTTT
TRBJ2-7 | TRBV7-9 | - | - | CASSWHASGYSYEQYF | TGTGCCAGCAGCTGGCACGCCTCAGGGTATTCCTACGAGCAGTACTTC
TRBJ1-6 | TRBV5-6 | - | - | CASSLETEPPLHF | TGTGCCAGCAGCTTGGAGACTGAACCACCCCTCCACTTT
TRBJ2-3 | TRBV5-1 | - | - | CASSLAGGLPTDTQYF | TGCGCCAGCAGCTTGGCCGGGGGACTCCCCACCGATACGCAGTATTTT
TRBJ2-5 | TRBV4-3 | - | - | CASSQDRDTQETQYF | TGCGCCAGCAGCCAGGACCGGGACACGCAAGAGACCCAGTACTTC
TRBJ2-1 | TRBV7-9 | - | TRBD2 | CASSPGLAGDRNEQFF | TGTGCCAGCAGCCCTGGACTAGCGGGGGACCGAAATGAGCAGTTCTTC